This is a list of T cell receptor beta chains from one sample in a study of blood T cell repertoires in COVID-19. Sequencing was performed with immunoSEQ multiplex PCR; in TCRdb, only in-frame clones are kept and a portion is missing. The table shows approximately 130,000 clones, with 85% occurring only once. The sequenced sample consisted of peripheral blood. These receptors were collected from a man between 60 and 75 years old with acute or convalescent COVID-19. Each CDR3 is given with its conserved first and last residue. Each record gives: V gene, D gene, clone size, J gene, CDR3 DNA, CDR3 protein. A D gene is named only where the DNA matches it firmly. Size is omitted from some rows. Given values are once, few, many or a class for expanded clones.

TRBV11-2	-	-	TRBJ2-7	TGTGCCAGCAGCTTTCTAGCGAGAGACTACGAGCAGTACTTC	CASSFLARDYEQYF
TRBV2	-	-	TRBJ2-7	TGTGCCAGCAGAAAGACAGGAAACGAGCAGTACTTC	CASRKTGNEQYF
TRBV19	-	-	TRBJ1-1	TGTGCCAGTACGTTCGTGTGGGCGAACACTGAAGCTTTCTTT	CASTFVWANTEAFF
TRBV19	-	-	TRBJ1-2	TGTGCCAGTAGGGTCCATGACACCTATGGCTACACCTTC	CASRVHDTYGYTF
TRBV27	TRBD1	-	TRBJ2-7	TGTGCCAGCAGCTCCGGGACAGGGGGGTACGAGCAGTACTTC	CASSSGTGGYEQYF
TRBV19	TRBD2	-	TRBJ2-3	TGTGCCACCGGACTAGCGGGAGTAGATACGCAGTATTTT	CATGLAGVDTQYF
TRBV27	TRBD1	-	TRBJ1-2	TGTGCCAGCAGGACCGGGACAGGACTATCTAACTATGGCTACACCTTC	CASRTGTGLSNYGYTF
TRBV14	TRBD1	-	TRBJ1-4	TGTGCCAGCAGCCTCCGACAGGGGGGGAATGAAAAACTGTTTTTT	CASSLRQGGNEKLFF
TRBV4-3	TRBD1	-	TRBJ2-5	TGCGCCAGCAGCCAAGATCAAAGGGGGCAAGGGGAGACCCAGTACTTC	CASSQDQRGQGETQYF
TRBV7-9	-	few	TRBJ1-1	TGTGCCAGCAGCTTTTCCCTCACACCGAACACTGAAGCTTTCTTT	CASSFSLTPNTEAFF
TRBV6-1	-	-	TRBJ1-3	TGTGCCAGCAGTGAAACGAACAGCTTTCCTGGAAACACCATATATTTT	CASSETNSFPGNTIYF
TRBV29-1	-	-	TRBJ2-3	TGCAGCGTTATTAGCTCAGATACGCAGTATTTT	CSVISSDTQYF
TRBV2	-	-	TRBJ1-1	TGTGCCAGCAGTGCGCTGGGGGCGCAGAACACTGAAGCTTTCTTT	CASSALGAQNTEAFF
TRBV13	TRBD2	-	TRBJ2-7	TGTGCCAGCGGCTCGCCGAGACTAGCGGGGGGATCCATCTACGAGCAGTACTTC	CASGSPRLAGGSIYEQYF
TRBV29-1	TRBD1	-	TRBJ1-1	TGCAGCGCTAGACAGGGACGTGGGGCTTTCTTT	CSARQGRGAFF
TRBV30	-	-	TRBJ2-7	TGTGCCTGGGCAACAGGCTACGAGCAGTACTTC	CAWATGYEQYF
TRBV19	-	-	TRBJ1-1	TGTGCCAGAGCCGCGGGAGCTTTCTTT	CARAAGAFF
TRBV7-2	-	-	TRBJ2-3	TGTGCCAGCAGGGCTCTGGTACAGGGAGATACGCAGTATTTT	CASRALVQGDTQYF
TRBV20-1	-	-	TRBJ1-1	TGCAGTGCCGTAGTAAACACTGAAGCTTTCTTT	CSAVVNTEAFF
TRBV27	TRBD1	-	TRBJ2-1	TGTGCCAGCGGGACAGGGACCTACAATGAGCAGTTCTTC	CASGTGTYNEQFF
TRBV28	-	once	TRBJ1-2	TGTGCCAGCATAGGGAGCCGGGGAGTGGGCTACACCTTC	CASIGSRGVGYTF
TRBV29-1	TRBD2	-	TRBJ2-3	TGCAGCGTTGACGGGACTAGCGGGAGGACAGATACGCAGTATTTT	CSVDGTSGRTDTQYF
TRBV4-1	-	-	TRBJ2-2	TGCGCCAGCAGCCAAGTTCATGCGGCAGATTCCGGGGAGCTGTTTTTT	CASSQVHAADSGELFF
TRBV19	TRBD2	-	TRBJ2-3	TGTGCCAGTAGTGAGGGACTAGCGGATACGCAGTATTTT	CASSEGLADTQYF
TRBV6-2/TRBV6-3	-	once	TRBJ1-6	TGTGCCAGCAGTTACGGAGTTGGACAAATCGGTAATTCACCCCTCCACTTT	CASSYGVGQIGNSPLHF
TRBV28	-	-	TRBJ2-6	TGTGCCACCAACAGGGCTGGGGCCAACGTCCTGACTTTC	CATNRAGANVLTF
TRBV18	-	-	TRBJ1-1	TGTGCCAGCTCACCAACCCTTCAGGGATGGAAAACTGAAGCTTTCTTT	CASSPTLQGWKTEAFF
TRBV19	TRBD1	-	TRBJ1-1	TGTGCCAGTAGTTCCCGGACAGGGAACACTGAAGCTTTCTTT	CASSSRTGNTEAFF
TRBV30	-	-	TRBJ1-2	TGTGCCTGGAGTGGTCAGGGGACCGGCTATGGCTACACCTTC	CAWSGQGTGYGYTF
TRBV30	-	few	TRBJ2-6	TGTGCCTGGAGTCAGGCTCCTGGGGCCAACGTCCTGACTTTC	CAWSQAPGANVLTF
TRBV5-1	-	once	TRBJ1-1	TGCGCCAGCAGCTTGCCAGGCACTGAAGCTTTCTTT	CASSLPGTEAFF
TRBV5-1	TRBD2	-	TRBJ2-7	TGCGCCAGCAGCTTGGGAGCGGGAGGGAACGAGCAGTACTTC	CASSLGAGGNEQYF
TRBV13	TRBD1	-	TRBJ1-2	TGTGCCAGCAGCGGAGAGACAGGGACCTATGGCTACACCTTC	CASSGETGTYGYTF
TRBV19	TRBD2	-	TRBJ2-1	TGTGCCAGTAGTCCCTGGACTAGCGGGAGTCGGAATGAGCAGTTCTTC	CASSPWTSGSRNEQFF
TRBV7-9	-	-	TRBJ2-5	TGTGCCAGCAGGGACAGCCTATCCAAGGCCCAGTACTTC	CASRDSLSKAQYF
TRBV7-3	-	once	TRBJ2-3	TGTGCCAGCAGCTTAACCCTTGGCGGAGCTAGCACAGATACGCAGTATTTT	CASSLTLGGASTDTQYF
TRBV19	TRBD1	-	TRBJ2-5	TGTGCCAGTAGTAGCGGGACAGGGGGGTACATGGGAGAGACCCAGTACTTC	CASSSGTGGYMGETQYF
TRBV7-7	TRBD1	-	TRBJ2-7	TGTGCTAGCAGCTGGGGACAGGGGGAGACCTACGAGCAGTACTTC	CASSWGQGETYEQYF
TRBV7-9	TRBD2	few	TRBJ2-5	TGTGCCAGCACCCCTAGCGGGACGACCCAAGAGACCCAGTACTTC	CASTPSGTTQETQYF
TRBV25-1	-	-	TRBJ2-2	TGTGCCAGCCGACCGGCAGCGGGCACCGGGGAGCTGTTTTTT	CASRPAAGTGELFF